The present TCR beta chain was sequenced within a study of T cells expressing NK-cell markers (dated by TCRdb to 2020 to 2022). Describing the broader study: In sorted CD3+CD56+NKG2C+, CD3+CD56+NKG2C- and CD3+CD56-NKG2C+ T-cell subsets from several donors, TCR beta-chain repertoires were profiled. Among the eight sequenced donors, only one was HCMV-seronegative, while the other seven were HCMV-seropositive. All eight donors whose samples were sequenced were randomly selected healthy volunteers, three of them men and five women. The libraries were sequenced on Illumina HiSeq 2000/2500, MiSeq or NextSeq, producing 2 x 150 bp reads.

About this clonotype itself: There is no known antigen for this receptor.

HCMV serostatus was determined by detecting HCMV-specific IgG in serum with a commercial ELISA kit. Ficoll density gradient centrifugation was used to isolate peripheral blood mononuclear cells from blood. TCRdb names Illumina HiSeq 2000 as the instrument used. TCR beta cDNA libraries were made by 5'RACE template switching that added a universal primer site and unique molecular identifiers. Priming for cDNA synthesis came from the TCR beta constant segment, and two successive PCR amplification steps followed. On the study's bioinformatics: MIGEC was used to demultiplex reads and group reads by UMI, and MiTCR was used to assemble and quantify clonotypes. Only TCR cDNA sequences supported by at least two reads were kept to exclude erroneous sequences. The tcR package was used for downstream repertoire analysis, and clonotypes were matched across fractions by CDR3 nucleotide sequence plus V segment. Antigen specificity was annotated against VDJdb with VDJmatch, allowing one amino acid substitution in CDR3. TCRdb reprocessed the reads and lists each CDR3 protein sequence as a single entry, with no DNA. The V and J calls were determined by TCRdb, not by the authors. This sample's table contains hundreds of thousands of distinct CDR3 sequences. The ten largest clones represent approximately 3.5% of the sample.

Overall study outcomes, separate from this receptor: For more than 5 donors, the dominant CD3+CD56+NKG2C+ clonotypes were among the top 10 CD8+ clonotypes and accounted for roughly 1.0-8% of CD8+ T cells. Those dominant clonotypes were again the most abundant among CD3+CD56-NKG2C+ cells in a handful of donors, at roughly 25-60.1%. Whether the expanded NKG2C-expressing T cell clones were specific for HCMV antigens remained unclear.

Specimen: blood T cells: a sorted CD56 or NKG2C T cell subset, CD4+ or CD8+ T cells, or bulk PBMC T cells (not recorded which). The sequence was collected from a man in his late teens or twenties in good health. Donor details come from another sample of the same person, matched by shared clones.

CDR3 region: CASSLGQGIEQYF. The chain couples TRBV27 to TRBJ2-7; TCRdb's D call of TRBD1 is untestable without DNA. Sequences MNHEY (CDR1) and SMNVEV (CDR2) are obtained from the germline V gene (reference sequence). Inclusive of the bounding cysteine and phenylalanine, the CDR3 is 13 residues long. No DNA is recorded.